These 17 T cell receptor beta chains were sequenced from one sample in a study of blood T cells in healthy people across ages. Then a second PCR, running roughly 7 to 11 cycles, was carried out with a sample-barcoded 5' primer and a J-beta primer mix. TCRdb analysed the 5' RACE reads with MiXCR anew, one entry per CDR3 protein. This table has 1.5 million to 2 million distinct CDR3 sequences, about 32% appearing once. Sequencing input: blood. The receptors were sampled from a woman aged 30 to 39 in good health.

The rearrangement links TRBV9 to TRBJ1-2; weak D call: TRBD1 (6 bases). Trimming removed 3 bases from V and 8 bases from J, with 8 bases in between. From germline, CDR1 is SGDLS and CDR2 YYNGEE. The CDR3 covers 11 residues. This CDR3 is CASSGTAGYTF. The CDR3 DNA follows: TGTGCCAGCAGCGGGACAGCAGGCTACACCTTC.

This chain uses TRBV29-1 with TRBJ2-7, with D possibly matching TRBD1 (5 bases). This CDR3 has 12 residues. Germline CDR1 and CDR2: SQVTM and ANQGSEA. V was clipped by 0 bases and J by 5 bases, with 8 bases between them. The chain's CDR3 is CSVEDGAHEQYF. The DNA for the CDR3 is TGCAGCGTTGAAGATGGGGCACACGAGCAGTACTTC.

This clonotype was detected only once. The genes are TRBV2 and TRBJ2-2; TRBD2 might be the D (6 bases). Germline CDR1 is SNHLY and CDR2 is FYNNEI. The CDR3 is 15 residues long. V lost 6 bases and J 6 bases, leaving 17 bases between the germline ends. The CDR3 nucleotides are TGTGCCAGCAGATGGGACTCCTCGACCCCCGGGGAGCTGTTTTTT. Residues: CASRWDSSTPGELFF. Complete variable domain (other parts from reference TRBV2 and TRBJ2-2): EPEVTQTPSHQVTQMGQEVILRCVPISNHLYFYWYRQILGQKVEFLVSFYNNEISEKSEIFDDQFSVERPDGSNFTLKIRSTKLEDSAMYFCASRWDSSTPGELFFGEGSRLTVL.

The V and J genes are TRBV20-1 and TRBJ2-7; D possibly corresponds to TRBD2 (7 bases). Trimming left V 6 bases short and J 0 bases short, with 15 bases between. The germline gives CDR1 DFQATT, CDR2 SNEGSKA (reference sequence). This CDR3 has 14 residues. The CDR3 loop is CSAILADSSYEQYF. The CDR3 DNA reads TGCAGTGCCATTCTAGCGGACAGCTCCTACGAGCAGTACTTC.

The chain recombines TRBV20-1 with TRBJ1-2; perhaps TRBD1 as D (5 bases). The germline V and J ends were trimmed by 3 bases and 2 bases, with 10 bases remaining between them. Germline CDR1 reads DFQATT; CDR2 reads SNEGSKA (reference sequence). The CDR3 extends over 13 amino acids. Here the CDR3 reads CSASPTENYGYTF. CDR3 nucleotides: TGCAGTGCTAGTCCGACAGAGAACTATGGCTACACCTTC.

As for this clonotype: This sequence may be a read error, since a much larger clone differs from it by one base. The gene calls are TRBV10-3 and TRBJ2-7; perhaps D is TRBD1 or TRBD2 (5 bases each). The CDR3 loop spans 15 amino acids. Per the germline V gene, CDR1 is ENHRY and CDR2 is SYGVKD. The CDR3, as DNA: TGTGCCATCAGTGAGACCGGGACGAACTTCTACGAGCGGTACTTC. Translation gives CAISETGTNFYERYF.

The sample holds one count of this clonotype. The junction departs from germline at one end; a sequencing error may be responsible. The chain links TRBV12-3 or TRBV12-4 to TRBJ2-1, with D possibly called TRBD1 or TRBD2 (5 bases each). The CDR3 runs to 14 residues. CDR3 coding DNA: TGTGCCAGCAGTTGGGACGGCGGTTGTAATGGGCAGTTCTTC. This gives the protein CASSWDGGCNGQFF.

As for this clonotype: A read error may explain this, as a much larger clone is one base away. The V and J genes are TRBV7-2 and TRBJ2-3, with TRBD2 matching over 15 bases. The CDR3 is made up of 14 amino acids. Germline CDR1 SGHTA, CDR2 FQGNSA. CDR3 in DNA: TGTGCCGGCAGGACTAGCGGGGGGGCAGATACGCAGTATTTT. Translation gives CAGRTSGGADTQYF.

The rearrangement links TRBV11-1 to TRBJ2-3, with 14 bases aligning to TRBD2. The germline V gene encodes CDR1 SGHAT and CDR2 FQDESV (reference sequence). The V segment lost 11 bases and the J segment 1 base; nucleotides outside the gene matches: 23. There are 21 residues in the CDR3. The CDR3 reads CAESPPAAGTSGGFGTDTQYF. The CDR3 DNA follows: TGTGCCGAATCACCGCCGGCAGCAGGGACTAGCGGGGGCTTCGGCACAGATACGCAGTATTTT.

The chain combines TRBV6-5 with TRBJ2-2; D unclear. V was pared by 0 bases and J by 8 bases, with 4 bases between. This CDR3 contains 12 residues. Germline loops: CDR1 MNHEY, CDR2 SVGAGI. For the CDR3, the DNA is TGTGCCAGCAGTTACTCTGGGGGGGAGCTGTTTTTT. Its translation is CASSYSGGELFF.

The chain employs TRBV2 and TRBJ2-1; 15 positions match TRBD2. The J segment lost 5 bases and the V segment lost 2 bases, leaving 13 bases of the junction unmatched. The V gene's germline CDR1 is SNHLY and CDR2 FYNNEI. The CDR3 spans 20 residues. CDR3 DNA sequence: TGTGCCAGCAGTGAACCACGACCGGGACTAGCGGGGGGCCGGAACAATGAGCAGTTCTTC. Residues: CASSEPRPGLAGGRNNEQFF.

This clonotype was seen only a few times. The V call is TRBV12-3 or TRBV12-4, the J call TRBJ2-7; the D is unclear. The CDR3 is made up of 11 amino acids. V was pared by 2 bases and J by 10 bases, with 9 bases between. The CDR3 here is CASSLQPSQYF. CDR3 coding DNA: TGTGCCAGCAGTTTACAACCCTCCCAGTACTTC.

The chain employs TRBV6-1 and TRBJ2-5; D tentatively reads TRBD1 or TRBD2 (5 bases each). Between the trimmed V and J ends, which lost 8 bases and 4 bases, there was a span of 8 bases. The CDR3 totals 11 residues. Germline CDR1 reads MNHNS; CDR2 reads SASEGT. Here the CDR3 reads CASLGVETQYF. The CDR3 DNA is TGTGCCAGCTTGGGGGTAGAGACCCAGTACTTC.

This clonotype appeared many times. The chain is built from TRBV20-1 and TRBJ2-3; D possibly corresponds to TRBD2 (6 bases). CDR1 DFQATT and CDR2 SNEGSKA come from the germline V gene (reference sequence). Between the trimmed V and J ends, which lost 3 bases and 0 bases, there was a span of 7 bases. The CDR3 covers 13 residues. This chain's CDR3 is CSASRESTDTQYF. Written as DNA, the CDR3 is TGCAGTGCTAGTCGGGAGAGCACAGATACGCAGTATTTT.

CDR3: CAIRLGSDNEQFF. The CDR3 region has the DNA TGTGCCATCAGGCTCGGGTCCGACAATGAGCAGTTCTTC. The rearrangement uses TRBV10-3 and TRBJ2-1; the D is unclear. CDR3 size: 13 residues. Trimming pared 6 bases from V and 5 bases from J, leaving 11 bases between. Germline V gives CDR1 ENHRY, CDR2 SYGVKD.

CDR3 bases: TGCAGTGCAACTCTTACAGGGGGAGGAAGCAATCAGCCCCAGCATTTT. Encoded protein: CSATLTGGGSNQPQHF. The rearrangement joins TRBV20-1 to TRBJ1-5; 8 bases match TRBD1. Looked up from germline, CDR1 is DFQATT and CDR2 is SNEGSKA (reference sequence). CDR3 length equals 16 residues. After removal of 6 bases from V and 1 base from J, the junction contained 11 bases not matched to a gene.

This clonotype was seen ten or more times. This rearrangement joins TRBV10-1 to TRBJ2-7, with unresolved D. V lost 2 bases and J 2 bases, leaving 7 bases between the germline ends. This CDR3 contains 13 residues. Germline CDR1 reads WNHNN; CDR2 reads SYGVQD (reference sequence). CDR3 bases: TGCGCCAGCAGTGAGGGGGTGACCTACGAGCAGTACTTC. It translates to CASSEGVTYEQYF.